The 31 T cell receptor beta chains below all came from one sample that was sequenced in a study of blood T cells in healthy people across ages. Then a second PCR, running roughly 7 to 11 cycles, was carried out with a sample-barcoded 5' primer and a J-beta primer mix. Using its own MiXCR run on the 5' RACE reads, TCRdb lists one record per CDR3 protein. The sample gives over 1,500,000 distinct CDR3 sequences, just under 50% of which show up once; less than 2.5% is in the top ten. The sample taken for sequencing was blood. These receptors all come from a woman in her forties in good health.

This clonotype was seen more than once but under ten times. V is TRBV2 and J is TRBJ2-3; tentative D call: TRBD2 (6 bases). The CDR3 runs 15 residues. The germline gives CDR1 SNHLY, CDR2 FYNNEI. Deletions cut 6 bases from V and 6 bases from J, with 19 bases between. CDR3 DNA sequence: TGTGCCAGCAGCGCCGGGACGGAGGGGTGGGATACGCAGTATTTT. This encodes CASSAGTEGWDTQYF.

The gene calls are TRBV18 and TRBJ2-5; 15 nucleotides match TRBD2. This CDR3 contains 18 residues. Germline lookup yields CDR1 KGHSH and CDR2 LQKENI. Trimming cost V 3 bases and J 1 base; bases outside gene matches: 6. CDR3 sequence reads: CASSPGTSGGTIQETQYF. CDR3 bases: TGTGCCAGCTCACCCGGGACTAGCGGGGGGACCATCCAAGAGACCCAGTACTTC.

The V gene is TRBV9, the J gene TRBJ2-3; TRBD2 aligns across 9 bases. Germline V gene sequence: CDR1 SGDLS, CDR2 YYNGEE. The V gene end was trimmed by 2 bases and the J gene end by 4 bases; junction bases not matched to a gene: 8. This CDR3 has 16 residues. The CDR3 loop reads CASSVGGGDGADTQYF. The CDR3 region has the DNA TGTGCCAGCAGCGTCGGCGGGGGGGATGGGGCAGATACGCAGTATTTT.

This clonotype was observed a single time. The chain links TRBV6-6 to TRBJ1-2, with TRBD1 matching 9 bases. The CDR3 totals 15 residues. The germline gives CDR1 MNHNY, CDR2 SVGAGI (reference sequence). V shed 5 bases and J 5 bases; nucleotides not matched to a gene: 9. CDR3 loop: CASSTRTGVPYGYTF. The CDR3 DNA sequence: TGTGCCAGCAGTACCCGGACAGGGGTGCCGTATGGCTACACCTTC.

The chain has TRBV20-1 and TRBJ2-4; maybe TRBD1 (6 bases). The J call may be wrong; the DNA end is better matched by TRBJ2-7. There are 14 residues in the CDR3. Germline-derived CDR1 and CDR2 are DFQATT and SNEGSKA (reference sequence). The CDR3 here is CSARVRGQSYEQYF. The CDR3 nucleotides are TGCAGTGCTAGGGTACGAGGACAGAGCTACGAGCAGTACTTC.

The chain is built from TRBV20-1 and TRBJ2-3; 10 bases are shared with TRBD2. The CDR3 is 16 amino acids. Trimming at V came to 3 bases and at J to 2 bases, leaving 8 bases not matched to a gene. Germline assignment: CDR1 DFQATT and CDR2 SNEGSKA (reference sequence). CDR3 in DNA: TGCAGTGCTAGTTGGGCTAGCGGGGGATACACAGATACGCAGTATTTT. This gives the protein CSASWASGGYTDTQYF.

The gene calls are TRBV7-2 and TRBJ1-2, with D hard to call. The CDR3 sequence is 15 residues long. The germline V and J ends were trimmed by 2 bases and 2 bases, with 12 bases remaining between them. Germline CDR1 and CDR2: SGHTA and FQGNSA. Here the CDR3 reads CASSLRFGRNYGYTF. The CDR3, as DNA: TGTGCCAGCAGCTTACGTTTTGGCAGAAACTATGGCTACACCTTC.

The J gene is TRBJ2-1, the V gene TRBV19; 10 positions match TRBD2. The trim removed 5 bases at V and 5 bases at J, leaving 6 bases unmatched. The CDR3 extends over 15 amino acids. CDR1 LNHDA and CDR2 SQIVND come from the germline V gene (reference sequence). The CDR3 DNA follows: TGTGCCAGTAGTCGAGGACTAGCGGTTAACAATGAGCAGTTCTTC. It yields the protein CASSRGLAVNNEQFF.

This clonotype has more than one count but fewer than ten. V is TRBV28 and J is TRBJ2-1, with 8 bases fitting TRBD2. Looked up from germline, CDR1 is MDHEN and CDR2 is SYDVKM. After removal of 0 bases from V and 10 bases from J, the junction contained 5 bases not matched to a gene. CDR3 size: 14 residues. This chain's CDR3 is CASSLWGTRGEQFF. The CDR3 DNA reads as TGTGCCAGCAGTTTATGGGGGACTAGGGGCGAGCAGTTCTTC.

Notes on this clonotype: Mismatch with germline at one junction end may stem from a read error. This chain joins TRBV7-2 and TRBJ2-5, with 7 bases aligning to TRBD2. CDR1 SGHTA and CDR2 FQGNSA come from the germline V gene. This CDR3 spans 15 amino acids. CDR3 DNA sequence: TGTGCCAGCAGCGCCTCCGGGACTATTCAAGAGACCCGGTACTTC. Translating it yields CASSASGTIQETRYF. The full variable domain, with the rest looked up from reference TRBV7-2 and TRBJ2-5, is GAGVSQSPSNKVTEKGKDVELRCDPISGHTALYWYRQSLGQGLEFLIYFQGNSAPDKSGLPSDRFSAERTGGSVSTLTIQRTQQEDSAVYLCASSASGTIQETRYFGPGTRLLVL.

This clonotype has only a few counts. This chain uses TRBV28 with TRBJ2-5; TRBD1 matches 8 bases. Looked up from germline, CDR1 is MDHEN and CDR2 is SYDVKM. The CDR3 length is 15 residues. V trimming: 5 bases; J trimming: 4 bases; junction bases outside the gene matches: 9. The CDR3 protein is CASSHRDGQGETQYF. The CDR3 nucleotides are TGTGCCAGCAGTCACCGGGACGGACAGGGAGAGACCCAGTACTTC.

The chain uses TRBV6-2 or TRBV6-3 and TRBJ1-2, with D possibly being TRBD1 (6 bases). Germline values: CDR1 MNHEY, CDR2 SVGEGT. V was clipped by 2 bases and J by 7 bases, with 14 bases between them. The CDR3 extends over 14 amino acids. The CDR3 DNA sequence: TGTGCCAGCAGTTACGGATACAGGGAGGGTGGCTACACCTTC. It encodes CASSYGYREGGYTF.

The CDR3 nucleotides are TGCAGTGCTCCTTCACGTGGAGGGACAGCATATGGCTACACCTTC. Encoded protein: CSAPSRGGTAYGYTF. The V gene is TRBV20-1, the J gene TRBJ1-2, with 7 nucleotides matching TRBD1. Per the germline V gene, CDR1 is DFQATT and CDR2 is SNEGSKA (reference sequence). The CDR3 totals 15 residues. V gave up 5 bases and J gave up 5 bases; unmatched junction bases: 14.

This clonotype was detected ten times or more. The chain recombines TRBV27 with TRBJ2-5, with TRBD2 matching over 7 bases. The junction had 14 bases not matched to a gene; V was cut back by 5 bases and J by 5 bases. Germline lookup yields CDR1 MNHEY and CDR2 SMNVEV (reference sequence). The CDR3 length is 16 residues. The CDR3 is CASSPAVGRTEETQYF. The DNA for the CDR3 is TGTGCCAGCAGTCCAGCTGTCGGGAGGACGGAGGAGACCCAGTACTTC.

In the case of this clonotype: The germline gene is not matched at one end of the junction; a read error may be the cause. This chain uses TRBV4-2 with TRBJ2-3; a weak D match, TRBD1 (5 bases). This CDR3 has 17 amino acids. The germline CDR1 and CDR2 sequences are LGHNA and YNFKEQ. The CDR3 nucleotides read TGTGCCAGTAGCCAAGATTTACAGGACACCAGCACAGATACGCAGTATTTT. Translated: CASSQDLQDTSTDTQYF.

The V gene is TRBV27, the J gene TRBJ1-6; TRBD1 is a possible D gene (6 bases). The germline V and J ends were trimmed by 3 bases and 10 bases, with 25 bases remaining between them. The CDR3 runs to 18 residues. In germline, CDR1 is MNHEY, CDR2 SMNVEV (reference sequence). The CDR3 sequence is CASSLERSPAGTNSPLHF. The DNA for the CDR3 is TGTGCCAGCAGTTTGGAGAGGTCCCCAGCAGGGACAAACTCACCCCTCCACTTT.

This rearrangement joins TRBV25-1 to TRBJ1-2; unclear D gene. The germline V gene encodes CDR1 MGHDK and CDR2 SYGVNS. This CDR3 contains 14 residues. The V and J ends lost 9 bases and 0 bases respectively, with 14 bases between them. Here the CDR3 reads CASLGAGANYGYTF. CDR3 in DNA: TGTGCCAGTTTAGGAGCAGGAGCTAACTATGGCTACACCTTC.

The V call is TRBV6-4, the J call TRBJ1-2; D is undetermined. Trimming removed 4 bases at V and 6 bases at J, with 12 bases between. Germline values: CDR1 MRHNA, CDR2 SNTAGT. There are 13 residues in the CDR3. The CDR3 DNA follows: TGTGCCAGCAGTGCGGCGAAGGACCATGGCTACACCTTC. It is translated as CASSAAKDHGYTF.

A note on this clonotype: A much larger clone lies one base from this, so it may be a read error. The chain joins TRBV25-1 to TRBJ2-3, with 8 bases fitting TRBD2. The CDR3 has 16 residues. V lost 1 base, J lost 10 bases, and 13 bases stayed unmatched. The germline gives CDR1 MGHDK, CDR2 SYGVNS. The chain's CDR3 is CASSEFGGARAAAQYF. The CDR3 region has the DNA TGTGCCAGCAGTGAATTCGGGGGGGCCAGAGCGGCTGCGCAGTATTTT.

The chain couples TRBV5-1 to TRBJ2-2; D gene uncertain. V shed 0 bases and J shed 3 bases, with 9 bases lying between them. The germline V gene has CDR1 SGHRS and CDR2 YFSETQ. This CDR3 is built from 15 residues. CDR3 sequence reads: CASSLEGSYTGELFF. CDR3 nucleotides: TGCGCCAGCAGCTTGGAAGGCAGTTACACCGGGGAGCTGTTTTTT.

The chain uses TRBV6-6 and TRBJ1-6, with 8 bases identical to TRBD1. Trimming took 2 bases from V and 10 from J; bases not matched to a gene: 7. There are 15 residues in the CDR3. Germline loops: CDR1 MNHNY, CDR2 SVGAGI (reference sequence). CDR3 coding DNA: TGTGCCAGCAGTTACCCGGGCAGGGGGCTGTCACCCCTCCACTTT. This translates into CASSYPGRGLSPLHF.

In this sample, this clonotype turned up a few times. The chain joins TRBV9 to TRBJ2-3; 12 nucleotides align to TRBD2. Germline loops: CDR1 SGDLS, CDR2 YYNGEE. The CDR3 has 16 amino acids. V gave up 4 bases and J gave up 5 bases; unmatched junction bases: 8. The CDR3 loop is CASSPTSGGQGDTQYF. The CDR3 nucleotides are TGTGCCAGCAGCCCTACTAGCGGGGGGCAGGGAGATACGCAGTATTTT.

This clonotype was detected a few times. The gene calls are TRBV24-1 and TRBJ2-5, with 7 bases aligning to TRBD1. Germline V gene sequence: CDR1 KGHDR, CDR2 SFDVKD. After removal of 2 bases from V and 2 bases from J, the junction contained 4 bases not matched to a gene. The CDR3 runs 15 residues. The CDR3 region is CATSDSSTGQETQYF. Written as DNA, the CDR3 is TGTGCCACCAGTGATTCCTCGACAGGGCAAGAGACCCAGTACTTC.

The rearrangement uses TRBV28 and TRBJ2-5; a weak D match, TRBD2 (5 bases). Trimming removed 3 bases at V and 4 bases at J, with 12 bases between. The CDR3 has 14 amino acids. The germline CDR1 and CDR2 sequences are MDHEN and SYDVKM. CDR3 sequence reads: CASSFSHGGETQYF. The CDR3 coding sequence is TGTGCCAGCAGTTTCTCACACGGAGGAGAGACCCAGTACTTC.

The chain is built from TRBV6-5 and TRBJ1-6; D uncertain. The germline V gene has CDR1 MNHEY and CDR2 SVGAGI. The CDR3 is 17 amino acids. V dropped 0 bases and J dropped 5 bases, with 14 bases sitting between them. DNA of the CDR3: TGTGCCAGCAGTTACTCGATCGGGGATTCCAATAATTCACCCCTCCACTTT. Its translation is CASSYSIGDSNNSPLHF.

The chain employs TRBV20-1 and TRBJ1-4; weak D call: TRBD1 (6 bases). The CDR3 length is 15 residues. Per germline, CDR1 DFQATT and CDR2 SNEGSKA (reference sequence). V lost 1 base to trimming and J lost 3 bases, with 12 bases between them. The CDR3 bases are TGCAGTGCTAGAGTGGGGGGCGCGTCTAATGAAAAACTGTTTTTT. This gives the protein CSARVGGASNEKLFF.

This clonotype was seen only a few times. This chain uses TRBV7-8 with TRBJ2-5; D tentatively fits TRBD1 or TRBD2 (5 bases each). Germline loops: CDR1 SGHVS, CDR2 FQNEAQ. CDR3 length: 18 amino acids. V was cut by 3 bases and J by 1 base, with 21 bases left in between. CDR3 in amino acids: CASSFRSRAGGAQETQYF. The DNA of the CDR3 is TGTGCCAGCAGCTTCCGATCGAGGGCAGGTGGGGCCCAAGAGACCCAGTACTTC.

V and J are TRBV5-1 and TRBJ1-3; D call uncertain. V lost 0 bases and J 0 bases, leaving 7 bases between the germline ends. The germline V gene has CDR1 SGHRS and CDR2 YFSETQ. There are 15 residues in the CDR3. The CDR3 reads CASSLAPDSGNTIYF. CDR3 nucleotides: TGCGCCAGCAGCTTGGCACCAGACTCTGGAAACACCATATATTTT.

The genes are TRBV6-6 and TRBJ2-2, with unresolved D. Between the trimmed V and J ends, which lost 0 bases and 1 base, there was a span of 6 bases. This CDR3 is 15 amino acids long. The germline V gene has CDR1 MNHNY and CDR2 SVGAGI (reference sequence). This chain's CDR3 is CASSYSSENTGELFF. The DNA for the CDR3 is TGTGCCAGCAGTTACTCGTCAGAGAACACCGGGGAGCTGTTTTTT.

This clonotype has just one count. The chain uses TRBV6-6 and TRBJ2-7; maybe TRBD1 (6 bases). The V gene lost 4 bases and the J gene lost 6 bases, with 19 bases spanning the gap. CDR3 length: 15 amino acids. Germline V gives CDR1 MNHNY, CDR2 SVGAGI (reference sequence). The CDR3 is CASSSTSTGLSEQYF. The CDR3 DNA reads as TGTGCCAGCAGTTCCACTTCTACAGGGTTGAGCGAGCAGTACTTC.

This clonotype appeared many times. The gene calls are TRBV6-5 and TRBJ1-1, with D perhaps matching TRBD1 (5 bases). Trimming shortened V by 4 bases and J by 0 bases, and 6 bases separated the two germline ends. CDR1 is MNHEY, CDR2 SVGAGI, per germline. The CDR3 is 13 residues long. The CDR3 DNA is TGTGCCAGCAGTTCGGGGGTGAACACTGAAGCTTTCTTT. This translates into CASSSGVNTEAFF.